These T cell receptor beta chains were read from a single sample in a study of CD8 T cells in ankylosing spondylitis. TCRdb processed the 5' RACE reads anew with MiXCR; each CDR3 protein has one entry. The sample holds roughly 400,000 distinct CDR3 sequences, 20% to 25% seen once. Sequencing input: blood, either unsorted or a sorted T cell fraction (not recorded which). The receptors were gathered from a male donor with ankylosing spondylitis. The CDR3 runs from the conserved cysteine through the conserved F or W. D genes are given only for firm matches. Clone size, where shown, is once, few, many, or a class for clones that have expanded.

TGCGCCAGCAGCTTGGGGCAGGATGGGTACAATGAGCAGTTCTTC	CASSLGQDGYNEQFF	TRBV5-1	TRBJ2-1	.	.
TGTGCCACCAGCGCCAGGGACGGGAGTTTTACAGATACGCAGTATTTT	CATSARDGSFTDTQYF	TRBV15	TRBJ2-3	.	.
TGTGCCAGCAGTTCAGGGGAACGGGGACTAGCGGGAGGGAGCACAGATACGCAGTATTTT	CASSSGERGLAGGSTDTQYF	TRBV12-3/TRBV12-4	TRBJ2-3	few	TRBD2
TGTGCCAGCAGTTTGTCACTCGGTAGTGAGCAGTTCTTC	CASSLSLGSEQFF	TRBV12-3/TRBV12-4	TRBJ2-1	.	.
TGTGCTAGCAGCCCCACGGAGGGGGAAGGAGAGACCCAGTACTTC	CASSPTEGEGETQYF	TRBV7-7	TRBJ2-5	.	.
TGCGCCAGCAGCTCCGCTAGCGGGAGTTACCAAGAGACCCAGTACTTC	CASSSASGSYQETQYF	TRBV5-1	TRBJ2-5	.	TRBD2
TGTGCCAGCAGCCACCTCACGCGTTGGGCCCTCCGCGGGGAGCTGTTTTTT	CASSHLTRWALRGELFF	TRBV12-3/TRBV12-4	TRBJ2-2	.	.
TGCAGTGCTAGAACAGGGAGGTTTAACGAGCAGTACTTC	CSARTGRFNEQYF	TRBV20-1	TRBJ2-7	few	.
TGTGCCAGCAGCCAGAGCGGGAGCGGCACCGGGGAGCTGTTTTTT	CASSQSGSGTGELFF	TRBV7-3	TRBJ2-2	.	TRBD2
TGCAGTGCTAGATTGGGGGCAGGGGACAATGAGCAGTTCTTC	CSARLGAGDNEQFF	TRBV20-1	TRBJ2-1	.	.
TGTGCCAGCAGCCAAGTTCCAGCGGGGTACAATGAGCAGTTCTTC	CASSQVPAGYNEQFF	TRBV14	TRBJ2-1	few	TRBD2
TGCAGTGCTACAGGGGGTTATCAGCCCCAGCATTTT	CSATGGYQPQHF	TRBV20-1	TRBJ1-5	.	TRBD1
TGTGCCAGCACCCAAAACTACGAGCAGTACTTC	CASTQNYEQYF	TRBV6-2/TRBV6-3	TRBJ2-7	.	.
TGCGCCAGCAGCTTGACGGCGAGAACTGAAGCTTTCTTT	CASSLTARTEAFF	TRBV5-1	TRBJ1-1	.	.
TGTGCCAGCAGCCGATTGGGACTAGCGGACACCGGGGAGCTGTTTTTT	CASSRLGLADTGELFF	TRBV7-9	TRBJ2-2	.	TRBD2
TGTGCCAGCAGCATGGACAGGCGCGCCTACGAGCAGTACTTC	CASSMDRRAYEQYF	TRBV7-6	TRBJ2-7	.	TRBD1
TGTGCCAGCAGTTACTCGCCTAGATCGAGCACCGGGGAGCTGTTTTTT	CASSYSPRSSTGELFF	TRBV6-5	TRBJ2-2	few	.
TGCAGCGTTTTTAGCGGGAGGTCCTACGAGCAGTACTTC	CSVFSGRSYEQYF	TRBV29-1	TRBJ2-7	.	TRBD2
TGTGCCAGCAGCTTAAGGGTAGAGGAAAAACTTTTTTTT	CASSLRVEEKLFF	TRBV7-2	TRBJ1-4	.	.
TGTGCCAGCAGTTATGGGGACCTCAATCAGCCCCAGCATTTT	CASSYGDLNQPQHF	TRBV12-3/TRBV12-4	TRBJ1-5	.	.
TGCAGTGCAACGCCCGCCCAGACGATCCGGGAGACCCAGTACTTC	CSATPAQTIRETQYF	TRBV20-1	TRBJ2-5	.	.
TGCAGCGTGTCAAACAGGGATCCAAACTATGGCTACACCTTC	CSVSNRDPNYGYTF	TRBV29-1	TRBJ1-2	.	.
TGCAGTGTACCCTCGCCGGGCTACAATGAGCAGTTCTTC	CSVPSPGYNEQFF	TRBV20-1	TRBJ2-1	.	.
TGCAGTGCTAGAGTCATCACAGATACGCAGTATTTT	CSARVITDTQYF	TRBV20-1	TRBJ2-3	.	.
TGCGCCAGCAGCCAAGATCGAAGGACAGGCGGCTATGGCTACACCTTC	CASSQDRRTGGYGYTF	TRBV4-1	TRBJ1-2	.	TRBD1
TGTGCCAGCAGCTTGCGACTAGCGGGCACCGGGGAGCTGTTTTTT	CASSLRLAGTGELFF	TRBV11-2	TRBJ2-2	.	TRBD2
TGTGCCAGCAGTGAGAGGGGACTATACACCGGGGAGCTGTTTTTT	CASSERGLYTGELFF	TRBV2	TRBJ2-2	.	TRBD2
TGTGCCAGCAGTGAATTCATCAACACTGAAGCTTTCTTT	CASSEFINTEAFF	TRBV25-1	TRBJ1-1	few	.
TGCAGCGTTGAAGTGACAGGGGCCAACGAGCAGTACTTC	CSVEVTGANEQYF	TRBV29-1	TRBJ2-7	.	TRBD1
TGTGCCAGCAGCCAAGAAGTGGTAACTAGCGGAAACACAGATACGCAGTATTTT	CASSQEVVTSGNTDTQYF	TRBV4-2	TRBJ2-3	.	TRBD2
TGCAGTGCTAGAGGAGACAGGGGATGGGCCACTGAAGCTTTCTTT	CSARGDRGWATEAFF	TRBV20-1	TRBJ1-1	few	TRBD1
TGCGCCAGCAGCCAAGGCTCAGGGACGAGGGTCGAGCAGTACTTC	CASSQGSGTRVEQYF	TRBV4-1	TRBJ2-7	.	.
TGTGCCTGGAGGGGAAACAATGAAAAACTGTTTTTT	CAWRGNNEKLFF	TRBV30	TRBJ1-4	.	.
TGTGCCTGGAGTCAGGACTCCGAGCAGTACTTC	CAWSQDSEQYF	TRBV30	TRBJ2-7	.	.
TGTGCCAGCAGCCGAGACAACGCTGCCCCGGGAGACGAGCAGTACTTC	CASSRDNAAPGDEQYF	TRBV13	TRBJ2-7	.	.
TGCGCCAGCAGCTTGGATAGAGGGGTCCAACCGAACACCGGGGAGCTGTTTTTT	CASSLDRGVQPNTGELFF	TRBV5-1	TRBJ2-2	few	.
TGTGCCACCAGGGCCAGTGGGGAGTCAAGCGGCAATGAGCAGTTCTTC	CATRASGESSGNEQFF	TRBV24-1	TRBJ2-1	few	.
TGCAGTGCTAGCAGGGGACTAGGTTTTAATGAGCAGTTCTTC	CSASRGLGFNEQFF	TRBV20-1	TRBJ2-1	.	TRBD2
TGCGCCAGCAGCCATTCCACAGGTTACAATGAGCAGTTCTTC	CASSHSTGYNEQFF	TRBV4-1	TRBJ2-1	few	.
TGCGCCAGCAGCTTGGCCGTCAGGGTCAGCACCGGGGAGCTGTTTTTT	CASSLAVRVSTGELFF	TRBV5-1	TRBJ2-2	.	.
TGTGCCAGCAACCCTTCCCGTCTCTACGAGCAGTACTTC	CASNPSRLYEQYF	TRBV2	TRBJ2-7	few	.
TGCAGTGCTACGACTAGCGGGAGGGTAGAGACCCAGTACTTC	CSATTSGRVETQYF	TRBV20-1	TRBJ2-5	.	TRBD2
TGTGCCAGCAGCCCCCGGGGGCCTTCTACCACCGAGCAGTACTTC	CASSPRGPSTTEQYF	TRBV9	TRBJ2-7	.	.
TGTGCCAGCAGCTTAAACAGCTACTCACCCGAGCAGTACTTC	CASSLNSYSPEQYF	TRBV7-3	TRBJ2-7	.	.
TGTGCCAGCAGCCCGCCCGGACAGGGTTTTTATACGCAGTATTTT	CASSPPGQGFYTQYF	TRBV28	TRBJ2-3	.	TRBD1